In this sample, the clone carrying this T cell receptor beta chain turned up a few times. TCRdb's table, derived via immunoSEQ multiplex PCR, lists solely in-frame clones and lacks some. The data hold 100,000 or so clones, with around 82% observed a single time. These data are taken from a study of blood T cell repertoires in COVID-19. Study information: Sources were T cells, B-cell-depleted T cells, or PBMCs; the material itself was cDNA or gDNA.

Looked up from germline, CDR1 is LNHDA and CDR2 is SQIVND (reference sequence). The CDR3 is 12 residues long. The V end was cut by 6 bases, the J end by 6 bases, with 8 bases between. This chain links TRBV19 with TRBJ2-2, with unresolved D. The origin of this receptor is a man in his sixties or seventies with active or convalescent COVID-19. Sequencing was done on a sample of peripheral blood. The CDR3 protein is CASRVVAGELFF. For the CDR3, the DNA is TGTGCCAGTAGGGTAGTAGCCGGGGAGCTGTTTTTT.